This passage covers 16 T cell receptor beta chains from one sample sequenced in a study of blood T cell repertoires in COVID-19. Sequencing used immunoSEQ multiplex PCR; TCRdb keeps in-frame clones, though not all of them. The sample includes around 130,000 clones, roughly 75% seen only once; the top ten take around 16%. Sequencing input: peripheral blood. The receptors were sampled from a man aged 55 to 69 with active or convalescent COVID-19.

This clone was counted a few times. The V gene is TRBV18, the J gene TRBJ1-3, with no clear D. This CDR3 spans 13 amino acids. V lost 2 bases, J lost 4 bases, and 6 bases lay in between. Germline CDR1 and CDR2: KGHSH and LQKENI. CDR3: CASSPEAGNTIYF. In DNA, the CDR3 is TGTGCCAGCTCACCAGAGGCGGGAAACACCATATATTTT.

This clone was seen a single time. The rearrangement uses TRBV29-1 and TRBJ1-2, with D perhaps TRBD1 (5 bases). The V and J ends lost 4 bases and 4 bases respectively, with 13 bases between them. Germline CDR1 reads SQVTM; CDR2 reads ANQGSEA. CDR3 length: 13 residues. As DNA, the CDR3 is TGCAGCGTTGTGGGGGGAATCACCTATGGCTACACCTTC. The encoded protein is CSVVGGITYGYTF. The full variable domain, with the rest looked up from reference TRBV29-1 and TRBJ1-2, is SAVISQKPSRDICQRGTSLTIQCQVDSQVTMMFWYRQQPGQSLTLIATANQGSEATYESGFVIDKFPISRPNLTFSTLTVSNMSPEDSSIYLCSVVGGITYGYTFGSGTRLTVV.

This sequence joins TRBV27 and TRBJ1-6, with D perhaps TRBD1 (5 bases). The germline gives CDR1 MNHEY, CDR2 SMNVEV (reference sequence). V was cut by 8 bases and J by 9 bases, with 17 bases left in between. The CDR3 is made up of 14 amino acids. DNA of the CDR3: TGTGCCAGCTCGGGGGGGGGAAGAAGTTCACCCCTCCACTTT. Amino acid sequence: CASSGGGRSSPLHF.

The J gene is TRBJ2-2, the V gene TRBV7-2, with D perhaps matching TRBD2 (6 bases). V dropped 5 bases and J dropped 5 bases, with 15 bases sitting between them. This CDR3 is 15 amino acids long. Looked up from germline, CDR1 is SGHTA and CDR2 is FQGNSA. The DNA for the CDR3 is TGTGCCAGCAGCACCACGGGACTCTCTACCGGGGAGCTGTTTTTT. This translates into CASSTTGLSTGELFF.

The V and J genes are TRBV18 and TRBJ1-1; 9 bases fit TRBD1. CDR1 is KGHSH, CDR2 LQKENI, per germline. Unmatched junction bases numbered 5, after V lost 1 base and J lost 8 bases. The CDR3 covers 14 residues. CDR3 residues: CASSPRRDRAEAFF. The CDR3 DNA reads TGTGCCAGCTCACCACGCAGGGACAGGGCCGAAGCTTTCTTT.

This clone has just a few counts. This chain joins TRBV5-5 and TRBJ1-2, with TRBD1 matching over 7 bases. Germline V gene sequence: CDR1 SGHKS, CDR2 YYEKEE (reference sequence). V was pared by 4 bases and J by 8 bases, with 8 bases of the junction left unmatched. The CDR3 runs 13 residues. The CDR3 loop reads CASSLDGQAGYTF. Written as DNA, the CDR3 is TGTGCCAGCAGCCTCGACGGACAGGCGGGCTACACCTTC.

This chain joins TRBV2 and TRBJ2-5; 10 bases map to TRBD2. This CDR3 has 17 amino acids. The germline V gene has CDR1 SNHLY and CDR2 FYNNEI. The V segment lost 6 bases and the J segment 5 bases; nucleotides outside the gene matches: 15. The CDR3 protein is CASSPSLASGSGETQYF. The CDR3 nucleotides read TGTGCCAGCAGCCCTAGCCTGGCTAGCGGGAGTGGCGAGACCCAGTACTTC.

The V and J genes are TRBV7-2 and TRBJ2-7; TRBD1 matches at 10 bases. The germline gives CDR1 SGHTA, CDR2 FQGNSA. V lost 7 bases, J lost 5 bases, and 11 bases stayed unmatched. CDR3 size: 15 residues. The DNA of the CDR3 is TGTGCCAGCAATTCACCGGGACAGGGGACGAACGAGCAGTACTTC. This codes for CASNSPGQGTNEQYF.

V usage is TRBV24-1 and J usage is TRBJ1-2; tentatively, D is TRBD1 (5 bases). Trimming took 2 bases from V and 5 from J, leaving 11 bases between them. The V gene's germline CDR1 is KGHDR and CDR2 SFDVKD. This CDR3 contains 14 residues. The CDR3 sequence is CATSDSGMRYGYTF. The CDR3 DNA is TGTGCCACCAGTGATTCAGGGATGCGGTATGGCTACACCTTC.

This rearrangement joins TRBV4-1 to TRBJ2-2; 8 bases agree with TRBD1. The CDR3 sequence is 16 residues long. The trim removed 5 bases at V and 2 bases at J, leaving 7 bases unmatched. Germline V gene data show CDR1 as MGHRA and CDR2 as YSYEKL. CDR3 region: CASSSGQGANTGELFF. DNA for the CDR3: TGCGCCAGCAGCTCAGGACAGGGTGCCAACACCGGGGAGCTGTTTTTT.

This clone has a single count. This chain uses TRBV4-3 with TRBJ2-1; 9 bases are shared with TRBD2. From germline, CDR1 is LGHNA and CDR2 YSLEER. Unmatched junction bases numbered 6, after V lost 3 bases and J lost 9 bases. CDR3 length: 14 amino acids. The CDR3 here is CASSQGGRAGEQFF. The CDR3 coding sequence is TGCGCCAGCAGCCAGGGCGGGAGGGCCGGTGAGCAGTTCTTC.

The rearrangement links TRBV5-1 to TRBJ2-5, with 7 bases lining up with TRBD1. With V trimmed by 4 bases and J by 5 bases, 11 bases remained unmatched. CDR1 is SGHRS and CDR2 is YFSETQ in the germline V gene. This CDR3 has 15 amino acids. Written as DNA, the CDR3 is TGCGCCAGCAGCCCACAGGGACAGATAAAGGAGACCCAGTACTTC. Translating gives CASSPQGQIKETQYF.

The chain links TRBV19 to TRBJ1-3; TRBD1 matches 8 bases. CDR1 LNHDA and CDR2 SQIVND come from the germline V gene (reference sequence). This CDR3 comprises 15 residues. The V segment lost 5 bases and the J segment 2 bases; nucleotides outside the gene matches: 5. The CDR3 spells CASSETTGAGNTIYF. For the CDR3, the DNA is TGTGCCAGTAGTGAGACGACAGGGGCTGGAAACACCATATATTTT.

The chain employs TRBV4-3 and TRBJ2-2; 7 positions match TRBD1. J was trimmed by 1 base and V by 0 bases; bases with no gene match: 8. Per germline, CDR1 LGHNA and CDR2 YSLEER. The CDR3 is 18 amino acids. CDR3 in DNA: TGCGCCAGCAGCCAAGATATGAGGGGGCCGTTGAACACCGGGGAGCTGTTTTTT. This encodes CASSQDMRGPLNTGELFF.

This clone was seen only a few times. The chain uses TRBV7-2 and TRBJ2-4; 8 bases map to TRBD1. After removal of 5 bases from V and 5 bases from J, the junction contained 8 bases not matched to a gene. CDR3 size: 15 residues. The germline CDR1 and CDR2 sequences are SGHTA and FQGNSA. The CDR3 region is CASSLGTGYQNIQYF. As DNA, the CDR3 is TGTGCCAGCAGCCTCGGGACAGGATATCAAAACATTCAGTACTTC.

The J gene is TRBJ2-1, the V gene TRBV19; 7 nucleotides agree with TRBD2. In germline, CDR1 is LNHDA, CDR2 SQIVND (reference sequence). The CDR3 is 15 amino acids. V was clipped by 5 bases and J by 10 bases; unmatched bases: 14. The CDR3 loop is CASSGSGFPSPEQFF. The CDR3 nucleotides are TGTGCCAGTAGTGGTAGCGGGTTCCCCTCTCCCGAGCAGTTCTTC.